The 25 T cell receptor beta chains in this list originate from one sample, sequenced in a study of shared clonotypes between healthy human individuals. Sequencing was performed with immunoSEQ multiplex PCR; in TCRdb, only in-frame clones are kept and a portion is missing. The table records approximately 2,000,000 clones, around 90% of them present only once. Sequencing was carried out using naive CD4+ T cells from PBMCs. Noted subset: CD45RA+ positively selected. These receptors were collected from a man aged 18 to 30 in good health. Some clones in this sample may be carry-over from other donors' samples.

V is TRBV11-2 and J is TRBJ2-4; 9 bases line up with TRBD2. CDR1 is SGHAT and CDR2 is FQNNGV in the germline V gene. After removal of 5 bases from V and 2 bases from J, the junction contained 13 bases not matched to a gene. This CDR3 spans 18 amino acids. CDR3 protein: CASSPLGSSGEPKNIQYF. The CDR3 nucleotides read TGTGCCAGCAGCCCGCTGGGGTCTAGCGGGGAACCCAAAAACATTCAGTACTTC.

CDR3 coding DNA: TGTGCCAGCAGCGTAGGAAAAGGGGCAAATCAGCCCCAGCATTTT. It yields the protein CASSVGKGANQPQHF. The gene calls are TRBV9 and TRBJ1-5; possibly TRBD1 for D (5 bases). Trimming removed 0 bases at V and 4 bases at J, with 11 bases between. Germline V gene sequence: CDR1 SGDLS, CDR2 YYNGEE. This CDR3 has 15 residues.

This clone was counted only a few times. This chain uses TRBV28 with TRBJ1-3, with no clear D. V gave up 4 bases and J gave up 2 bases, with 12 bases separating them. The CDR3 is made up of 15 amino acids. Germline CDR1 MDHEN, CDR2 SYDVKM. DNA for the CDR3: TGTGCCAGCAGTTCCCAGGCCAGCCCTGGAAACACCATATATTTT. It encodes CASSSQASPGNTIYF. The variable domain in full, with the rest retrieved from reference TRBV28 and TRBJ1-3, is DVKVTQSSRYLVKRTGEKVFLECVQDMDHENMFWYRQDPGLGLRLIYFSYDVKMKEKGDIPEGYSVSREKKERFSLILESASTNQTSMYLCASSSQASPGNTIYFGEGSWLTVV.

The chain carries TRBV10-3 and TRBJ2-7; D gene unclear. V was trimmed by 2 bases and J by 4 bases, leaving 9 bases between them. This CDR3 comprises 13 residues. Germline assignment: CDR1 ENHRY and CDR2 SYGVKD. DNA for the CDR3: TGTGCCATCAGTGAGAACAACGGGTACGAGCAGTACTTC. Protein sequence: CAISENNGYEQYF.

CDR3 sequence reads: CASSDRPSYEQYF. Written as DNA, the CDR3 is TGCGCCAGCAGTGACAGGCCCTCCTACGAGCAGTACTTC. The chain joins TRBV10-1 to TRBJ2-7; D ambiguous. CDR1 WNHNN and CDR2 SYGVQD come from the germline V gene (reference sequence). The CDR3 contains 13 residues. V was pared by 3 bases and J by 0 bases, with 6 bases between.

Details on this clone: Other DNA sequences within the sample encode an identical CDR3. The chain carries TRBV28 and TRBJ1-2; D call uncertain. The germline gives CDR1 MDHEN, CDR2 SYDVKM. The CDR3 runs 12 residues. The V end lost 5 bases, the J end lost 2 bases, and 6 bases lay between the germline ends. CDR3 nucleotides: TGTGCCAGCAGTCGAAACAACTATGGCTACACCTTC. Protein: CASSRNNYGYTF.

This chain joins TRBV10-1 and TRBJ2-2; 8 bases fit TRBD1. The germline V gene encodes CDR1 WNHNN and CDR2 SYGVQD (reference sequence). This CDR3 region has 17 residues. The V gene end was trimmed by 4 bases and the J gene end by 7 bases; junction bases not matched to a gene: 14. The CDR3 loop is CASSGPNLGQVGGELFF. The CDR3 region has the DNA TGCGCCAGCAGTGGACCAAACTTGGGACAGGTCGGCGGGGAGCTGTTTTTT.

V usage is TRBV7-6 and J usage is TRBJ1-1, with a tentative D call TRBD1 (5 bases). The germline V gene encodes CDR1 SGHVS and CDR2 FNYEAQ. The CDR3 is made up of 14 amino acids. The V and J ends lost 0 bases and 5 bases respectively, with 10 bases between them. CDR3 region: CASSLAEGSTEAFF. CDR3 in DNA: TGTGCCAGCAGCTTAGCGGAGGGGAGTACTGAAGCTTTCTTT.

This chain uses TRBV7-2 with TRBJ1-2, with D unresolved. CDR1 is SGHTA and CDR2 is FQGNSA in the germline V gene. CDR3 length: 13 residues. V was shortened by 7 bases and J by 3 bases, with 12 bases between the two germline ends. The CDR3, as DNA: TGTGCCAGCAACAGAAGGGCCGACTATGGCTACACCTTC. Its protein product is CASNRRADYGYTF.

CDR3: CASSGQQGSSTEAFF. CDR3 coding DNA: TGTGCCAGCTCAGGCCAACAGGGGTCGAGCACTGAAGCTTTCTTT. This chain connects TRBV18 to TRBJ1-1; 7 nucleotides line up with TRBD1. CDR3 length: 15 amino acids. Germline V lookup: CDR1 KGHSH, CDR2 LQKENI. The V and J ends lost 5 bases and 4 bases, in that order; junction bases with no gene match: 10.

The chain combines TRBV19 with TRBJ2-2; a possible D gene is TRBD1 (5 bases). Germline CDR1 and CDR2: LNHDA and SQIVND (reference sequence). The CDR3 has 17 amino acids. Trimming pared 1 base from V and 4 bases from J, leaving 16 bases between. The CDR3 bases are TGTGCCAGTAGTATAGCGTTCAGGGTCCCCAGCACCGGGGAGCTGTTTTTT. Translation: CASSIAFRVPSTGELFF. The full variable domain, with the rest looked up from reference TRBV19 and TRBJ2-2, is DGGITQSPKYLFRKEGQNVTLSCEQNLNHDAMYWYRQDPGQGLRLIYYSQIVNDFQKGDIAEGYSVSREKKESFPLTVTSAQKNPTAFYLCASSIAFRVPSTGELFFGEGSRLTVL.

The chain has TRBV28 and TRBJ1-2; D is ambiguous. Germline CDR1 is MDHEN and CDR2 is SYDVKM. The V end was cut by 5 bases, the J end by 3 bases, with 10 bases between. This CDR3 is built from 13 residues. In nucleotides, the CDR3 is TGTGCCAGCAGTCGTAGGGCCTACTATGGCTACACCTTC. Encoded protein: CASSRRAYYGYTF.

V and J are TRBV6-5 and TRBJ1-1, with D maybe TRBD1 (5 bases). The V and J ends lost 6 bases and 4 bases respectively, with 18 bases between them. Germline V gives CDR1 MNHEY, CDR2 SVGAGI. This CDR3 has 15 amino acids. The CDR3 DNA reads TGTGCCAGCAGCTACCGTACCATGGGGGGCACTGAAGCTTTCTTT. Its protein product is CASSYRTMGGTEAFF.

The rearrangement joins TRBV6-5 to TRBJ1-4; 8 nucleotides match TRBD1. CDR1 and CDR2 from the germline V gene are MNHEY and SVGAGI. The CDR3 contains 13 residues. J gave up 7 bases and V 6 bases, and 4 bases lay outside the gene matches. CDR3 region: CASRSTGVEKLFF. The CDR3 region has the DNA TGTGCCAGCAGATCGACAGGGGTTGAAAAACTGTTTTTT.

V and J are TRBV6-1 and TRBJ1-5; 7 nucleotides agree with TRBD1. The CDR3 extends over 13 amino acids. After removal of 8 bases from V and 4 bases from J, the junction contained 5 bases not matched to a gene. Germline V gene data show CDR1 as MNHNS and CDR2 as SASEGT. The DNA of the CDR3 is TGTGCCAGCCCATCGACAGGGAATCAGCCCCAGCATTTT. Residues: CASPSTGNQPQHF.

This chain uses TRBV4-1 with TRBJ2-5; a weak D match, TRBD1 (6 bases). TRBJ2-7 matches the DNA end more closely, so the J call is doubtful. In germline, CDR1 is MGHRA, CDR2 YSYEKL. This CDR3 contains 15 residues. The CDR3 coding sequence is TGCGCCAGCAGCCAATTACAGGGTCCCGTCGACGAGCAGTACTTC. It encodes CASSQLQGPVDEQYF.

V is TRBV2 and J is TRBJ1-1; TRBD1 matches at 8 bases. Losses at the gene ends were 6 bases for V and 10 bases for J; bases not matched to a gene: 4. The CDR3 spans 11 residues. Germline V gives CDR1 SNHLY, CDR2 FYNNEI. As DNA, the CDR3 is TGTGCCAGCAGCGGACAGGGTTCAGCTTTCTTT. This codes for CASSGQGSAFF.

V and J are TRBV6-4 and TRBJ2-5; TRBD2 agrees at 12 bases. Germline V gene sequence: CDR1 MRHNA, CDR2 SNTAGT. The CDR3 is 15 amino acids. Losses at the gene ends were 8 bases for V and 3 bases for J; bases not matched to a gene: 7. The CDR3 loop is CASVLAGGGEETQYF. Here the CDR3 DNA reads TGTGCCAGCGTACTAGCGGGAGGAGGGGAAGAGACCCAGTACTTC.

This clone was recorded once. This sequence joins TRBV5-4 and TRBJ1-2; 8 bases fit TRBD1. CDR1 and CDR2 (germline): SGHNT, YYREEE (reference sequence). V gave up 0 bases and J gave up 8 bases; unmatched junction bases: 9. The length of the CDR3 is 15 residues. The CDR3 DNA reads TGTGCCAGCAGCTTGGCCCCTGACAGGGGTATCGGCTACACCTTC. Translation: CASSLAPDRGIGYTF.

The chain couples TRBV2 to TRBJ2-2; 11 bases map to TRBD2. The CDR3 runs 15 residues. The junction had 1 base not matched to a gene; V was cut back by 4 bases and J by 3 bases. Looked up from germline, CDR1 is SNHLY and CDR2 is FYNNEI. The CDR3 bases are TGTGCCAGCAGTGGACTAGCGGGACACACCGGGGAGCTGTTTTTT. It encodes CASSGLAGHTGELFF.

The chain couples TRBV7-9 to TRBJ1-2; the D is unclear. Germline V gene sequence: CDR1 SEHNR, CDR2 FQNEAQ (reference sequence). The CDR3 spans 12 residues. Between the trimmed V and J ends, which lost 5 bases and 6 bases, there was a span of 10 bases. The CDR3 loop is CASSPGAHGYTF. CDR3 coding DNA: TGTGCCAGCAGCCCAGGAGCCCATGGCTACACCTTC.

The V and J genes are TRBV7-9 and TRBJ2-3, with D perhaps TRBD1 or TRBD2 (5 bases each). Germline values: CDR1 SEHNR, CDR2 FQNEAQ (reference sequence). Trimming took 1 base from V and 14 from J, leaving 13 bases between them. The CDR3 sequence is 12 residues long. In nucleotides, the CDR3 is TGTGCCAGCAGCTTAGTCTACCCTGGGGGGTATTTT. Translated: CASSLVYPGGYF.

CDR3 residues: CASSQMGDTEAFF. In DNA, the CDR3 is TGTGCCAGTTCCCAGATGGGGGACACTGAAGCTTTCTTT. The chain joins TRBV6-1 to TRBJ1-1; possible D gene TRBD1, 5 bases. The CDR3 contains 13 residues. Germline CDR1 reads MNHNS; CDR2 reads SASEGT. The V gene lost 9 bases and the J gene lost 3 bases, with 14 bases spanning the gap.

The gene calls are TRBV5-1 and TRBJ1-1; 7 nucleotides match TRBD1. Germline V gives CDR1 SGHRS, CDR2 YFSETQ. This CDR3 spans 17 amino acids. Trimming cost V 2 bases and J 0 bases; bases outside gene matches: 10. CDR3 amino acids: CASSLPWEGALNTEAFF. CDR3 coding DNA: TGCGCCAGCAGCTTACCTTGGGAGGGGGCCTTGAACACTGAAGCTTTCTTT.

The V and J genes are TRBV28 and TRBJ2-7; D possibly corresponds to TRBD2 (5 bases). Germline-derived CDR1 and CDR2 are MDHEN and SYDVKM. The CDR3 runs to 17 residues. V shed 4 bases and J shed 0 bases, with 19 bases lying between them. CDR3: CASSYPSWERASYEQYF. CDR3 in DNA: TGTGCCAGCAGTTACCCATCTTGGGAGAGGGCCTCCTACGAGCAGTACTTC.